A single sample is the source of the 22 T cell receptor beta chains below, sequenced in a study of cytomegalovirus exposure and HLA in healthy donors (dated by TCRdb to the late 2010s). The library relied on the immunoSEQ multiplex PCR assay. For the multiplex PCR, a mixture combining 60 forward primers for TCR Vbeta segments and 13 reverse primers for TCR Jbeta segments was used. Entries here come from immuneACCESS through TCRdb and include only in-frame sequences with V and J called. Some clones fail to appear in such tables; in the studies checked, an unresolved V gene covers under half of the shortfall, and the cause of the remainder is unknown. This sample is represented by under 150,000 clones; about two thirds of them were singletons. The ten largest clones add up to approximately 2.9% of the sample. The sequencing input was PBMCs. The receptors were sampled from a human donor in good health.

In DNA form, the CDR3 reads TGTGCCACCAGCAGAGATTCGCGGCAAGCCAAAAACATTCAGTACTTC. It is translated as CATSRDSRQAKNIQYF. The chain joins TRBV15 to TRBJ2-4; D gene unclear. The V gene's germline CDR1 is LNHNV and CDR2 YYDKDF (reference sequence). This CDR3 contains 16 residues. Trimming shortened V by 0 bases and J by 0 bases, and 9 bases separated the two germline ends.

This clone was detected a few times. This chain links TRBV2 with TRBJ1-5, with a possible D match to TRBD1 (5 bases). CDR1 and CDR2 from the germline V gene are SNHLY and FYNNEI. There are 13 residues in the CDR3. Trimming removed 6 bases from V and 2 bases from J, with 8 bases in between. DNA of the CDR3: TGTGCCAGCAGGTCCAGGGGCAATCAGCCCCAGCATTTT. Encoded protein: CASRSRGNQPQHF. The whole variable domain, filled in from reference TRBV2 and TRBJ1-5, reads EPEVTQTPSHQVTQMGQEVILRCVPISNHLYFYWYRQILGQKVEFLVSFYNNEISEKSEIFDDQFSVERPDGSNFTLKIRSTKLEDSAMYFCASRSRGNQPQHFGDGTRLSIL.

In its sample, this clone was seen a few times. CDR3 sequence (DNA): TGTGCCAGCAGCTTAGGCGTAGACTCCTACGAGCAGTACTTC. As protein: CASSLGVDSYEQYF. The gene calls are TRBV7-2 and TRBJ2-7; the D is unclear. Germline assignment: CDR1 SGHTA and CDR2 FQGNSA. This CDR3 is built from 14 residues. V was clipped by 1 base and J by 0 bases, with 7 bases between them.

The chain links TRBV5-1 to TRBJ2-5; no firm D call. The CDR3 sequence is 16 residues long. V was pared by 4 bases and J by 0 bases, with 16 bases between. Germline assignment: CDR1 SGHRS and CDR2 YFSETQ. The CDR3 coding sequence is TGCGCCAGCAGCGTTTACGGCCAGGCCCACCAAGAGACCCAGTACTTC. Its protein product is CASSVYGQAHQETQYF.

A few counts support this clone. The chain joins TRBV6-5 to TRBJ1-2; D remains unclear. CDR1 MNHEY and CDR2 SVGAGI come from the germline V gene. This CDR3 spans 14 amino acids. Trimming removed 7 bases from V and 5 bases from J, with 17 bases in between. This CDR3 is CASTPAVGEYGYTF. CDR3 DNA: TGTGCCAGCACCCCGGCAGTGGGCGAGTATGGCTACACCTTC.

This clone is a singleton in its sample. CDR3 DNA: TGTGCCAGCCTCCCGGGACAGGGTCCGCCATATCATGGCTACACCTTC. It translates to CASLPGQGPPYHGYTF. The chain uses TRBV19 and TRBJ1-2, with TRBD1 matching 9 bases. The CDR3 runs to 16 residues. V gave up 9 bases and J gave up 6 bases; unmatched junction bases: 17. Germline V gives CDR1 LNHDA, CDR2 SQIVND (reference sequence).

J is TRBJ2-7 and V is TRBV2; D unresolved. The CDR3 runs 13 residues. Germline CDR1 reads SNHLY; CDR2 reads FYNNEI. Trimming removed 3 bases from V and 0 bases from J, with 6 bases in between. CDR3 nucleotides: TGTGCCAGCAGTGACAGGCCCTCCTACGAGCAGTACTTC. Protein product: CASSDRPSYEQYF.

V gene TRBV7-9 combines with J gene TRBJ2-1, with 8 positions matching TRBD2. The CDR3 totals 16 residues. Germline V gene data show CDR1 as SEHNR and CDR2 as FQNEAQ (reference sequence). With 5 bases clipped from V and 1 base from J, the junction kept 7 bases outside the gene matches. The CDR3 coding sequence is TGTGCCAGCAGCACCTTTAGCGGGGAGTCCTACAATGAGCAGTTCTTC. Amino acids: CASSTFSGESYNEQFF.

The chain recombines TRBV10-2 with TRBJ2-2, with 10 bases lining up with TRBD2. V lost 6 bases and J lost 7; bases outside the gene matches: 5. The CDR3 consists of 14 residues. CDR1 is WSHSY, CDR2 SAAADI, per germline. The CDR3 coding sequence is TGCGCCAGCAGCCTAGCGGGAGTAGGCGGGGAGCTGTTTTTT. Residues: CASSLAGVGGELFF.

For this clone: The DNA is omitted, as the CDR3 cannot be located on it reliably, and the CDR3 follows TCRdb's listing. The rearrangement joins TRBV7-9 to TRBJ1-5; no check of the table's D call, TRBD1, against the DNA was made. The CDR3 adds up to 14 amino acids, both ends counted. Germline lookup yields CDR1 SEHNR and CDR2 FQNEAQ (reference sequence). CDR3 protein: CASSFGPGVQPQHF.

The chain recombines TRBV2 with TRBJ2-3; TRBD2 is a possible D gene (6 bases). This CDR3 spans 17 amino acids. V gave up 5 bases and J gave up 2 bases, with 20 bases separating them. CDR1 and CDR2 from the germline V gene are SNHLY and FYNNEI. Here the CDR3 DNA reads TGTGCCAGCAGTCCCAGAGGTCTTAGCGGTAACACAGATACGCAGTATTTT. This gives the protein CASSPRGLSGNTDTQYF.

V is TRBV27 and J is TRBJ2-1; 8 nucleotides align to TRBD2. This CDR3 contains 17 residues. In germline, CDR1 is MNHEY, CDR2 SMNVEV (reference sequence). The V gene end was trimmed by 0 bases and the J gene end by 4 bases; junction bases not matched to a gene: 8. The CDR3 DNA reads as TGTGCCAGCAGTTTATCTGGGCGGGGGGCTATTTACAATGAGCAGTTCTTC. This gives the protein CASSLSGRGAIYNEQFF.

The chain carries TRBV10-3 and TRBJ2-3; perhaps TRBD2 as D (5 bases). V was pared by 6 bases and J by 2 bases, with 12 bases between. The CDR3 runs to 14 residues. Looked up from germline, CDR1 is ENHRY and CDR2 is SYGVKD. This CDR3 reads CAIRYGVPTDTQYF. The CDR3 coding sequence is TGTGCCATCAGATACGGGGTCCCCACAGATACGCAGTATTTT.

The chain combines TRBV29-1 with TRBJ1-5; no definite D call. The germline V and J ends were trimmed by 4 bases and 3 bases, with 10 bases remaining between them. From germline, CDR1 is SQVTM and CDR2 ANQGSEA. There are 13 residues in the CDR3. The CDR3 coding sequence is TGCAGCGTTGGTGTGCAGGCCAATCAGCCCCAGCATTTT. Encoded protein: CSVGVQANQPQHF.

J is TRBJ1-6 and V is TRBV2; TRBD1 is a possible D gene (5 bases). The germline V and J ends were trimmed by 2 bases and 9 bases, with 14 bases remaining between them. Per the germline V gene, CDR1 is SNHLY and CDR2 is FYNNEI. The CDR3 is 15 residues long. The CDR3 nucleotides read TGTGCCAGCAGTGAATACCCTCTCCAGGGTTCACCCCTCCACTTT. As protein: CASSEYPLQGSPLHF.

The V call is TRBV10-3, the J call TRBJ2-3, with TRBD2 matching over 10 bases. This CDR3 is built from 15 residues. Germline trimming cut 3 bases from V and 1 base from J; bases unmatched to any gene: 1. CDR1 is ENHRY and CDR2 is SYGVKD in the germline V gene. The CDR3 DNA is TGTGCCATCAGTGACCTAGCGGGGGGCACAGATACGCAGTATTTT. Its translation is CAISDLAGGTDTQYF.

The chain joins TRBV9 to TRBJ2-7; D might be TRBD2 (5 bases). Trimming left V 0 bases short and J 10 bases short, with 14 bases between. Germline CDR1 reads SGDLS; CDR2 reads YYNGEE. The CDR3 sequence is 13 residues long. The DNA of the CDR3 is TGTGCCAGCAGCGTAGACAGTGGGCGGGTTCAGTACTTC. Translation gives CASSVDSGRVQYF.

The chain combines TRBV5-4 with TRBJ1-2; D is perhaps TRBD1 (5 bases). This CDR3 spans 13 amino acids. Germline-derived CDR1 and CDR2 are SGHNT and YYREEE (reference sequence). Deletions cut 4 bases from V and 2 bases from J, with 9 bases between. The CDR3 DNA reads TGTGCCAGCAGCAGGAGGGGCAACTATGGCTACACCTTC. Its translation is CASSRRGNYGYTF. Full variable domain (rest looked up from reference TRBV5-4 and TRBJ1-2): ETGVTQSPTHLIKTRGQQVTLRCSSQSGHNTVSWYQQALGQGPQFIFQYYREEENGRGNFPPRFSGLQFPNYSSELNVNALELDDSALYLCASSRRGNYGYTFGSGTRLTVV.

This clone was counted only a few times. The chain uses TRBV28 and TRBJ2-5, with 10 bases identical to TRBD2. Germline values: CDR1 MDHEN, CDR2 SYDVKM. The CDR3 length is 16 residues. Trimming removed 8 bases from V and 5 bases from J; junction bases left unmatched: 14. CDR3 coding DNA: TGTGCCAGCCGTGAGGGGCTAGCGGGAGTCTGGGAGACCCAGTACTTC. This translates into CASREGLAGVWETQYF.

This sequence joins TRBV13 and TRBJ2-3, with 9 bases matching TRBD2. V dropped 0 bases and J dropped 1; count of bases not matched to a gene: 5. Germline CDR1 and CDR2: PRHDT and FYEKMQ (reference sequence). The CDR3 is made up of 17 amino acids. The CDR3 DNA sequence: TGTGCCAGCAGCTTAGGCTCCCAGCGGGGGGGCACAGATACGCAGTATTTT. Translating it yields CASSLGSQRGGTDTQYF.

The rearrangement links TRBV2 to TRBJ1-5; 8 positions match TRBD1. Germline V gene data show CDR1 as SNHLY and CDR2 as FYNNEI. The V gene end was trimmed by 8 bases and the J gene end by 9 bases; junction bases not matched to a gene: 12. The CDR3 contains 14 residues. CDR3 in amino acids: CASADRETRGPQHF. The CDR3 nucleotides are TGTGCCAGCGCGGACAGGGAAACCAGGGGGCCCCAGCATTTT.

This sequence joins TRBV25-1 and TRBJ2-2; weak D call: TRBD1 (7 bases). The germline gives CDR1 MGHDK, CDR2 SYGVNS. The CDR3 runs 16 residues. Trimming removed 2 bases from V and 5 bases from J, with 15 bases in between. CDR3 in DNA: TGTGCCAGCAGTGAAGCGGGGACAGTGGTGACCGGGGAGCTGTTTTTT. Its protein product is CASSEAGTVVTGELFF.